Shown below are 26 T cell receptor beta chains from a single sample sequenced in a study of blood T cell repertoires in COVID-19. Sequenced by immunoSEQ multiplex PCR; TCRdb stores in-frame clones only, minus some. The data contain more than 250,000 clones, about 85% of them singletons. The sample consisted of PBMCs or T cells enriched from blood (not recorded which). Source of these receptors: a woman aged 25 to 39 who had recovered from COVID-19.

The CDR3 DNA sequence: TGTGCCTGGAGTGCTGGATGGCAGGGGGGAATGAATGAGCAGTTCTTC. The encoded protein is CAWSAGWQGGMNEQFF. V usage is TRBV30 and J usage is TRBJ2-1, with a possible D match to TRBD1 (7 bases). This CDR3 is 16 amino acids long. Trimming pared 1 base from V and 7 bases from J, leaving 20 bases between. CDR1 and CDR2 from the germline V gene are GTSNPN and SVGIG (reference sequence).

V is TRBV6-5 and J is TRBJ1-3; perhaps TRBD1 as D (6 bases). V was cut by 2 bases and J by 7 bases, with 12 bases left in between. This CDR3 contains 14 residues. The V gene's germline CDR1 is MNHEY and CDR2 SVGAGI. The CDR3 bases are TGTGCCAGCAGTTACCGGACAGCAATCAACACCATATATTTT. This translates into CASSYRTAINTIYF.

The V call is TRBV6-5, the J call TRBJ1-5, with TRBD1 as a possible D gene (5 bases). V lost 6 bases, J lost 3 bases, and 12 bases lay in between. Per germline, CDR1 MNHEY and CDR2 SVGAGI. The CDR3 consists of 14 residues. The CDR3, as DNA: TGTGCCAGCAGCTCCGGGACTACCAATCAGCCCCAGCATTTT. Amino acid sequence: CASSSGTTNQPQHF.

V usage is TRBV7-9 and J usage is TRBJ1-2, with D possibly TRBD1 on 6 matching bases. V lost 4 bases, J lost 3 bases, and 15 bases lay in between. This CDR3 is built from 15 residues. CDR1 is SEHNR and CDR2 is FQNEAQ in the germline V gene (reference sequence). The CDR3 DNA reads TGTGCCAGCAGCTCAGACCCGACAGGAGACTATGGCTACACCTTC. It translates to CASSSDPTGDYGYTF.

This chain links TRBV11-2 with TRBJ1-1, with 7 bases fitting TRBD1. The ends lost 0 bases at V and 5 bases at J; junction bases unmatched: 9. The CDR3 spans 16 residues. The V gene's germline CDR1 is SGHAT and CDR2 FQNNGV. The CDR3 reads CASSLDLQGWDTEAFF. DNA for the CDR3: TGTGCCAGCAGCTTAGACTTACAGGGGTGGGATACTGAAGCTTTCTTT.

This clone was recorded once. The chain carries TRBV6-2 or TRBV6-3 and TRBJ1-5, with 7 bases aligning to TRBD1. With V trimmed by 5 bases and J by 6 bases, 16 bases remained unmatched. The CDR3 extends over 17 amino acids. The germline V gene has CDR1 MNHEY and CDR2 SVGEGT. CDR3 DNA sequence: TGTGCCAGCAGTCAAAATGTTAGGACAGGACGCCCTCAGCCCCAGCATTTT. Its protein product is CASSQNVRTGRPQPQHF.

The V gene is TRBV2, the J gene TRBJ2-7, with a tentative D call TRBD2 (6 bases). The V gene's germline CDR1 is SNHLY and CDR2 FYNNEI. The CDR3 sequence is 14 residues long. Trimming shortened V by 3 bases and J by 2 bases, and 11 bases separated the two germline ends. The CDR3 region is CASSERGATYEQYF. For the CDR3, the DNA is TGTGCCAGCAGTGAGCGCGGGGCAACCTACGAGCAGTACTTC. Full variable domain (remainder filled in from reference TRBV2 and TRBJ2-7): EPEVTQTPSHQVTQMGQEVILRCVPISNHLYFYWYRQILGQKVEFLVSFYNNEISEKSEIFDDQFSVERPDGSNFTLKIRSTKLEDSAMYFCASSERGATYEQYFGPGTRLTVT.

To note about this clone: The sample holds other DNA sequences that translate to the same CDR3. V gene TRBV5-1 combines with J gene TRBJ2-5, with a tentative D call TRBD1 (6 bases). Looked up from germline, CDR1 is SGHRS and CDR2 is YFSETQ. Trimming pared 0 bases from V and 4 bases from J, leaving 7 bases between. This CDR3 comprises 13 residues. The CDR3 protein is CASSLGGGETQYF. The CDR3 DNA is TGCGCCAGCAGCTTGGGAGGGGGAGAGACCCAGTACTTC. Complete variable domain (other parts from reference TRBV5-1 and TRBJ2-5): KAGVTQTPRYLIKTRGQQVTLSCSPISGHRSVSWYQQTPGQGLQFLFEYFSETQRNKGNFPGRFSGRQFSNSRSEMNVSTLELGDSALYLCASSLGGGETQYFGPGTRLLVL.

The rearrangement uses TRBV6-1 and TRBJ2-7; D is unclear. CDR3 length: 12 residues. Germline values: CDR1 MNHNS, CDR2 SASEGT. Deletions cut 2 bases from V and 7 bases from J, with 9 bases between. The CDR3, as DNA: TGTGCCAGCAGTGAACACTCAGGAGAGCAGTACTTC. Protein: CASSEHSGEQYF.

This clone was seen a single time. The V call is TRBV9, the J call TRBJ1-3; a weak D match, TRBD1 (6 bases). V lost 0 bases and J 2 bases, leaving 12 bases between the germline ends. The CDR3 covers 16 residues. The germline gives CDR1 SGDLS, CDR2 YYNGEE. The DNA of the CDR3 is TGTGCCAGCAGCGTAGAGGTCAGGGGTACTGGAAACACCATATATTTT. This encodes CASSVEVRGTGNTIYF.

This clone has only a few counts. The V call is TRBV6-5, the J call TRBJ2-1; D uncertain. Germline CDR1 reads MNHEY; CDR2 reads SVGAGI. The CDR3 extends over 14 amino acids. V dropped 6 bases and J dropped 8 bases, with 17 bases sitting between them. The CDR3 here is CASSHTGPSDEQFF. CDR3 DNA sequence: TGTGCCAGCAGCCACACGGGTCCCTCCGATGAGCAGTTCTTC.

The chain uses TRBV5-1 and TRBJ2-1, with 14 nucleotides matching TRBD2. This CDR3 region has 18 residues. Germline CDR1 SGHRS, CDR2 YFSETQ. The trim removed 6 bases at V and 4 bases at J, leaving 12 bases unmatched. In DNA form, the CDR3 reads TGCGCCAGCACAACAGCAGGGACTAGCGGGGGACAATACAATGAGCAGTTCTTC. Encoded protein: CASTTAGTSGGQYNEQFF.

This sequence joins TRBV9 and TRBJ2-1, with 7 bases lining up with TRBD1. V shed 3 bases and J 4 bases; nucleotides not matched to a gene: 7. This CDR3 has 15 residues. Germline assignment: CDR1 SGDLS and CDR2 YYNGEE. For the CDR3, the DNA is TGTGCCAGCAGCGCCGCAGGGGGTTTGTACAATGAGCAGTTCTTC. Translating it yields CASSAAGGLYNEQFF.

The rearrangement uses TRBV7-3 and TRBJ2-7; TRBD1 matches at 8 bases. The V and J ends lost 5 bases and 6 bases, in that order; junction bases with no gene match: 6. The germline CDR1 and CDR2 sequences are SGHTA and FQGTGA. The CDR3 has 13 residues. DNA for the CDR3: TGTGCCAGCAGCGCACAGGGGGTGGGCGAGCAGTACTTC. Residues: CASSAQGVGEQYF.

The chain has TRBV2 and TRBJ1-5, with 8 bases identical to TRBD1. V gave up 7 bases and J gave up 9 bases; unmatched junction bases: 8. The CDR3 runs 13 residues. Per the germline V gene, CDR1 is SNHLY and CDR2 is FYNNEI. The CDR3 bases are TGTGCCAGCATGGACAGGGCCCTTGGGCCCCAGCATTTT. Protein: CASMDRALGPQHF.

The chain links TRBV5-1 to TRBJ1-1, with TRBD1 matching 8 bases. Trimming removed 0 bases from V and 5 bases from J; junction bases left unmatched: 6. The germline V gene has CDR1 SGHRS and CDR2 YFSETQ. This CDR3 contains 15 residues. CDR3 DNA: TGCGCCAGCAGCTTGGCCTCGCAGGGGGCGACTGAAGCTTTCTTT. Translated: CASSLASQGATEAFF. Based on the CDR3 plus reference TRBV5-1 and TRBJ1-1, the full variable domain is KAGVTQTPRYLIKTRGQQVTLSCSPISGHRSVSWYQQTPGQGLQFLFEYFSETQRNKGNFPGRFSGRQFSNSRSEMNVSTLELGDSALYLCASSLASQGATEAFFGQGTRLTVV.

This chain links TRBV4-1 with TRBJ2-4, with 10 nucleotides matching TRBD2. The trim removed 7 bases at V and 3 bases at J, leaving 9 bases unmatched. The germline gives CDR1 MGHRA, CDR2 YSYEKL. The CDR3 contains 16 residues. The chain's CDR3 is CASMSSGGAGKNIQYF. Here the CDR3 DNA reads TGCGCCAGCATGTCGAGCGGGGGGGCGGGCAAAAACATTCAGTACTTC.

The chain recombines TRBV30 with TRBJ1-1; no definite D call. The germline CDR1 and CDR2 sequences are GTSNPN and SVGIG (reference sequence). V was pared by 1 base and J by 7 bases, with 7 bases between. The CDR3 loop spans 11 amino acids. The CDR3 protein is CAWSDSGEAFF. DNA for the CDR3: TGTGCCTGGAGTGACAGCGGTGAAGCTTTCTTT.

This rearrangement joins TRBV7-9 to TRBJ1-1; D remains ambiguous. Per germline, CDR1 SEHNR and CDR2 FQNEAQ (reference sequence). V was clipped by 5 bases and J by 6 bases, with 13 bases between them. The CDR3 is made up of 13 amino acids. CDR3 DNA sequence: TGTGCCAGCAGCGCCAGGTTGGAGGCTGAAGCTTTCTTT. This codes for CASSARLEAEAFF.

The chain combines TRBV27 with TRBJ2-5; perhaps TRBD1 as D (6 bases). Germline loops: CDR1 MNHEY, CDR2 SMNVEV (reference sequence). The CDR3 loop spans 16 amino acids. The V end lost 3 bases, the J end lost 2 bases, and 16 bases lay between the germline ends. This CDR3 is CASSFFGQRKQETQYF. Written as DNA, the CDR3 is TGTGCCAGCAGTTTTTTCGGACAGCGAAAGCAAGAGACCCAGTACTTC.

This clone showed up just a few times. The V and J genes are TRBV4-3 and TRBJ1-2; TRBD1 is a possible D gene (5 bases). This CDR3 spans 15 amino acids. The V gene's germline CDR1 is LGHNA and CDR2 YSLEER. V shed 0 bases and J shed 4 bases, with 12 bases lying between them. CDR3 nucleotide sequence: TGCGCCAGCAGCCAAGACTCGCAGGGCGCCTATGGCTACACCTTC. It specifies CASSQDSQGAYGYTF.

The CDR3 bases are TGTGCCATCAGCCTCGAGGGCTATGGCTACACCTTC. It encodes CAISLEGYGYTF. V is TRBV10-3 and J is TRBJ1-2; no reliable D call. This CDR3 comprises 12 residues. V was trimmed by 6 bases and J by 4 bases, leaving 9 bases between them. Germline CDR1 is ENHRY and CDR2 is SYGVKD.

The chain combines TRBV4-1 with TRBJ1-4; maybe TRBD1 (5 bases). Per the germline V gene, CDR1 is MGHRA and CDR2 is YSYEKL. The V and J ends lost 0 bases and 8 bases respectively, with 10 bases between them. CDR3 length: 14 amino acids. CDR3 DNA sequence: TGCGCCAGCAGCCAAGATCCAGGGAACGAAAAACTGTTTTTT. It is translated as CASSQDPGNEKLFF.

The rearrangement links TRBV13 to TRBJ2-7; 9 bases are shared with TRBD1. This CDR3 comprises 15 residues. Germline V gives CDR1 PRHDT, CDR2 FYEKMQ (reference sequence). J was trimmed by 2 bases and V by 5 bases; bases with no gene match: 7. The CDR3 region is CASSHLGDRAYEQYF. The CDR3 coding sequence is TGTGCCAGCAGCCACCTCGGGGACAGGGCCTACGAGCAGTACTTC.

V is TRBV4-3 and J is TRBJ2-7; weak D call: TRBD2 (6 bases). Trimming left V 1 base short and J 3 bases short, with 10 bases between. This CDR3 contains 14 residues. Per germline, CDR1 LGHNA and CDR2 YSLEER. The CDR3: CASSQGRGNYEQYF. CDR3 sequence (DNA): TGCGCCAGCAGCCAAGGGAGGGGAAACTACGAGCAGTACTTC.

V gene TRBV7-9 combines with J gene TRBJ2-3, with 13 bases that match TRBD2. Trimming at V came to 7 bases and at J to 2 bases, leaving 12 bases not matched to a gene. The CDR3 extends over 18 amino acids. CDR1 is SEHNR and CDR2 is FQNEAQ in the germline V gene (reference sequence). Written as DNA, the CDR3 is TGTGCCAGCACCATCCGGACTAGCGGGGGACGTTACACAGATACGCAGTATTTT. Its translation is CASTIRTSGGRYTDTQYF.